This entry lists 19 T cell receptor beta chains sequenced from one sample in a study of cytomegalovirus exposure and HLA in healthy donors. Using immunoSEQ multiplex PCR, the repertoire was profiled, and TCRdb retains in-frame clones only, with some absent. Of 120,000 or so clones listed, approximately 87% are singletons. Sequences were obtained from PBMCs. Receptors were obtained from a woman aged 25 to 39 in good health and CMV-seropositive.

The chain recombines TRBV5-1 with TRBJ2-1; 9 bases line up with TRBD2. The CDR3 is 15 amino acids. Trimming took 6 bases from V and 7 from J; bases not matched to a gene: 11. The germline CDR1 and CDR2 sequences are SGHRS and YFSETQ. DNA for the CDR3: TGCGCCAGCAACCCCCCGGGCGGGAGGGCGAATGAGCAGTTCTTC. As protein: CASNPPGGRANEQFF.

The V call is TRBV19, the J call TRBJ2-3; TRBD1 agrees at 10 bases. Trimming took 4 bases from V and 3 from J; bases not matched to a gene: 4. The CDR3 loop spans 15 amino acids. Germline assignment: CDR1 LNHDA and CDR2 SQIVND (reference sequence). The CDR3 DNA sequence: TGTGCCAGTAGTACCCGGGACAGGGGAACAGATACGCAGTATTTT. Its translation: CASSTRDRGTDTQYF.

The V gene is TRBV5-1, the J gene TRBJ2-7; 7 bases fit TRBD1. The junction had 7 bases not matched to a gene; V was cut back by 2 bases and J by 2 bases. From germline, CDR1 is SGHRS and CDR2 YFSETQ. CDR3 length: 15 residues. The CDR3: CASSLGPGQTYEQYF. In nucleotides, the CDR3 is TGCGCCAGCAGCTTAGGGCCGGGACAGACCTACGAGCAGTACTTC.

This chain uses TRBV5-6 with TRBJ2-7; 9 nucleotides line up with TRBD2. The germline V gene has CDR1 SGHDT and CDR2 YYEEEE. The V and J ends lost 2 bases and 6 bases, in that order; junction bases with no gene match: 6. The CDR3 sequence is 14 residues long. The CDR3 DNA reads TGTGCCAGCAGCTTCCCGGGACTAGCTAGCGAGCAGTACTTC. Translated: CASSFPGLASEQYF.

The chain has TRBV19 and TRBJ1-5; D is uncertain. The germline V gene encodes CDR1 LNHDA and CDR2 SQIVND (reference sequence). The CDR3 is 14 amino acids. The V end lost 5 bases, the J end lost 0 bases, and 8 bases lay between the germline ends. The CDR3 DNA sequence: TGTGCCAGTAGTTCCGGGAATAGCAATCAGCCCCAGCATTTT. This gives the protein CASSSGNSNQPQHF. Variable domain in full (rest from reference TRBV19 and TRBJ1-5): DGGITQSPKYLFRKEGQNVTLSCEQNLNHDAMYWYRQDPGQGLRLIYYSQIVNDFQKGDIAEGYSVSREKKESFPLTVTSAQKNPTAFYLCASSSGNSNQPQHFGDGTRLSIL.

The V gene is TRBV7-6, the J gene TRBJ2-1; TRBD2 agrees at 12 bases. The CDR3 runs to 15 residues. The V gene end was trimmed by 1 base and the J gene end by 7 bases; junction bases not matched to a gene: 2. Germline CDR1 and CDR2: SGHVS and FNYEAQ. CDR3 loop: CASSLELAGGNEQFF. CDR3 coding DNA: TGTGCCAGCAGCTTAGAACTAGCGGGAGGTAATGAGCAGTTCTTC.

The chain uses TRBV5-1 and TRBJ1-1; 12 bases fit TRBD1. With V trimmed by 0 bases and J by 5 bases, 2 bases remained unmatched. The CDR3 is 15 residues long. Germline V CDR1 and CDR2: SGHRS, YFSETQ. The CDR3 DNA reads TGCGCCAGCAGCTTGGGGGACAGGGGGCATACTGAAGCTTTCTTT. It specifies CASSLGDRGHTEAFF.

The J gene is TRBJ1-2, the V gene TRBV4-3; D is possibly TRBD1 (5 bases). V lost 0 bases, J lost 8 bases, and 13 bases lay in between. Per germline, CDR1 LGHNA and CDR2 YSLEER. This CDR3 is built from 14 residues. Here the CDR3 reads CASSQDLRDVGYTF. The CDR3 nucleotides are TGCGCCAGCAGCCAAGATCTCAGGGATGTAGGCTACACCTTC.

This clone was picked up a small number of times. V usage is TRBV28 and J usage is TRBJ1-5; D remains ambiguous. The CDR3 runs 12 residues. CDR1 MDHEN and CDR2 SYDVKM come from the germline V gene. The germline V and J ends were trimmed by 10 bases and 8 bases, with 15 bases remaining between them. CDR3 in amino acids: CATMPLSEPQHF. DNA of the CDR3: TGTGCCACCATGCCCCTGTCAGAGCCCCAGCATTTT.

The V call is TRBV4-3, the J call TRBJ2-1, with no clear D. The ends were cut back, 0 bases at V and 8 bases at J, with 11 bases in the middle. CDR3 length: 14 residues. Germline loops: CDR1 LGHNA, CDR2 YSLEER. CDR3 nucleotide sequence: TGCGCCAGCAGCCAAGACCGACTGGTCCATGAGCAGTTCTTC. Its protein is CASSQDRLVHEQFF.

The chain recombines TRBV9 with TRBJ1-4; 7 nucleotides align to TRBD1. CDR1 is SGDLS, CDR2 YYNGEE, per germline. The CDR3 is 14 amino acids. V gave up 3 bases and J gave up 8 bases; unmatched junction bases: 7. The CDR3 DNA reads TGTGCCAGCAGCGCTTCAGGGGGAGAAGAAAAACTGTTTTTT. Its translation: CASSASGGEEKLFF.

The chain joins TRBV2 to TRBJ2-5; TRBD2 aligns across 10 bases. V was clipped by 6 bases and J by 3 bases; unmatched bases: 4. CDR3 length: 14 amino acids. The germline gives CDR1 SNHLY, CDR2 FYNNEI. This CDR3 is CASSGTSVEETQYF. The CDR3 coding sequence is TGTGCCAGCAGCGGGACTAGCGTGGAAGAGACCCAGTACTTC.

The chain employs TRBV6-6 and TRBJ2-7; a weak D match, TRBD1 (5 bases). The CDR3 totals 12 residues. The ends were cut back, 6 bases at V and 2 bases at J, with 8 bases in the middle. CDR1 is MNHNY and CDR2 is SVGAGI in the germline V gene (reference sequence). DNA for the CDR3: TGTGCCAGCAGCGTACAGGCCTACGAGCAGTACTTC. Its translation is CASSVQAYEQYF.

The chain employs TRBV10-1 and TRBJ2-3, with no clear D. The CDR3 runs to 11 residues. V lost 3 bases and J lost 10, with 8 bases in between. Germline V CDR1 and CDR2: WNHNN, SYGVQD (reference sequence). CDR3 region: CASSDLSAQYF. For the CDR3, the DNA is TGCGCCAGCAGTGATTTGAGCGCGCAGTATTTT.

This chain joins TRBV28 and TRBJ2-3, with TRBD2 identical over 9 bases. Germline V gives CDR1 MDHEN, CDR2 SYDVKM. V shed 7 bases and J 6 bases; nucleotides not matched to a gene: 11. The CDR3 contains 15 residues. CDR3 sequence reads: CASNRLAAWEDTQYF. The CDR3 nucleotides are TGTGCCAGCAACAGACTAGCGGCGTGGGAGGATACGCAGTATTTT.

The chain links TRBV9 to TRBJ2-3; 9 nucleotides align to TRBD2. The CDR3 is made up of 15 amino acids. J was trimmed by 1 base and V by 0 bases; bases with no gene match: 0. The germline gives CDR1 SGDLS, CDR2 YYNGEE. The CDR3 here is CASSVGTSGTDTQYF. The CDR3 DNA reads as TGTGCCAGCAGCGTAGGGACTAGCGGCACAGATACGCAGTATTTT.

The gene calls are TRBV6-4 and TRBJ2-3, with 7 bases that match TRBD2. Germline V CDR1 and CDR2: MRHNA, SNTAGT. This CDR3 is 14 amino acids long. V shed 3 bases, J shed 7 bases, and the junction held 7 bases outside the gene matches. CDR3 amino acids: CASSDSRGGNTQYF. CDR3 DNA sequence: TGTGCCAGCAGTGATTCTCGCGGGGGAAATACGCAGTATTTT.

The chain employs TRBV7-9 and TRBJ1-1, with D uncertain. CDR1 SEHNR and CDR2 FQNEAQ come from the germline V gene (reference sequence). The CDR3 sequence is 13 residues long. V dropped 5 bases and J dropped 6 bases, with 13 bases sitting between them. The CDR3 sequence is CASSGGGPPEAFF. DNA for the CDR3: TGTGCCAGCAGCGGAGGAGGGCCCCCTGAAGCTTTCTTT.

The gene calls are TRBV9 and TRBJ1-1; 7 nucleotides line up with TRBD1. The CDR3 runs to 15 residues. CDR1 and CDR2 (germline): SGDLS, YYNGEE. V trimming: 0 bases; J trimming: 11 bases; junction bases outside the gene matches: 13. CDR3 DNA sequence: TGTGCCAGCAGCGTAGAGTGGGACAGCGAACGAGGGGCTTTCTTT. It translates to CASSVEWDSERGAFF.